Each of the 14 T cell receptor beta chains below was sequenced from the same sample in a study of PD-1 blockade in classical Hodgkin lymphoma. Assay: immunoSEQ multiplex PCR; the TCRdb copy retains only in-frame clones and omits some. The table lists roughly 30,000 clones, roughly 91% of them singletons, with around 0.2% in the top ten. As to time point: newly diagnosed, previously untreated cHL patient sample. Starting with thawed PBMCs, CD4+ T cells were purified by magnetic negative selection. The sequencing sample was made of CD4+ T cells from blood. The receptors were sampled from a human donor with classical Hodgkin lymphoma.

The CDR3 bases are TGTGCCAGCAGCTTAGAGAGTCAGTTCTTC. It is translated as CASSLESQFF. V gene TRBV7-2 combines with J gene TRBJ2-1; D unclear. Deletions cut 1 base from V and 13 bases from J, with 5 bases between. CDR3 length: 10 residues. Per germline, CDR1 SGHTA and CDR2 FQGNSA.

The genes are TRBV5-1 and TRBJ2-5, with 10 nucleotides matching TRBD2. V was clipped by 6 bases and J by 4 bases; unmatched bases: 12. CDR1 is SGHRS, CDR2 YFSETQ, per germline. This CDR3 is 16 amino acids long. Written as DNA, the CDR3 is TGCGCCAGCACCCCCTCCAGCGGGGGGGTCATAGAGACCCAGTACTTC. Its protein is CASTPSSGGVIETQYF.

The rearrangement joins TRBV5-1 to TRBJ1-4; no reliable D call. The CDR3 length is 18 residues. The V gene's germline CDR1 is SGHRS and CDR2 YFSETQ. V was clipped by 0 bases and J by 1 base, with 16 bases between them. Here the CDR3 DNA reads TGCGCCAGCAGCTTGGGGTTATTCGGGGATGGAACTAATGAAAAACTGTTTTTT. Protein sequence: CASSLGLFGDGTNEKLFF.

J is TRBJ1-3 and V is TRBV4-1; no reliable D call. With 1 base removed from V and 11 bases from J, the gap between germline ends came to 12 bases. The CDR3 has 13 amino acids. Looked up from germline, CDR1 is MGHRA and CDR2 is YSYEKL. The CDR3 reads CASSQALRVPIYF. The CDR3, as DNA: TGCGCCAGCAGCCAAGCTCTGAGGGTGCCCATATATTTT.

The chain is built from TRBV5-4 and TRBJ2-3, with 7 bases matching TRBD1. J was trimmed by 3 bases and V by 5 bases; bases with no gene match: 6. The germline CDR1 and CDR2 sequences are SGHNT and YYREEE (reference sequence). The CDR3 sequence is 14 residues long. The CDR3 sequence is CASSDAGGTDTQYF. The CDR3, as DNA: TGTGCCAGCAGTGACGCAGGGGGAACAGATACGCAGTATTTT.

This chain uses TRBV10-3 with TRBJ1-1; tentatively, D is TRBD1 (5 bases). V was cut by 4 bases and J by 8 bases, with 11 bases left in between. This CDR3 region has 12 residues. The germline V gene has CDR1 ENHRY and CDR2 SYGVKD. The CDR3 coding sequence is TGTGCCATCAGTGGGGGGGGTCTAGAAGCTTTCTTT. Translating it yields CAISGGGLEAFF.

J is TRBJ1-2 and V is TRBV18, with 8 nucleotides matching TRBD1. With V trimmed by 3 bases and J by 6 bases, 9 bases remained unmatched. This CDR3 contains 15 residues. Germline CDR1 KGHSH, CDR2 LQKENI. CDR3 coding DNA: TGTGCCAGCTCACCTTTCGGACAGGGACGAGATGGCTACACCTTC. Protein: CASSPFGQGRDGYTF. The full variable domain, in which reference TRBV18 and TRBJ1-2 provide the parts outside the CDR3, is NAGVMQNPRHLVRRRGQEARLRCSPMKGHSHVYWYRQLPEEGLKFMVYLQKENIIDESGMPKERFSAEFPKEGPSILRIQQVVRGDSAAYFCASSPFGQGRDGYTFGSGTRLTVV.

V is TRBV11-2 and J is TRBJ1-1, with a tentative D call TRBD1 (5 bases). CDR3 length: 15 residues. Trimming left V 1 base short and J 0 bases short, with 9 bases between. Germline-derived CDR1 and CDR2 are SGHAT and FQNNGV. The CDR3 region has the DNA TGTGCCAGCAGCTTAGCCAGGGTGATGAACACTGAAGCTTTCTTT. Translated, it gives CASSLARVMNTEAFF.

The J gene is TRBJ2-2, the V gene TRBV7-9; D might be TRBD1 or TRBD2, each matching 5 bases. The CDR3 runs to 17 residues. V shed 5 bases and J shed 2 bases, with 18 bases lying between them. The germline CDR1 and CDR2 sequences are SEHNR and FQNEAQ (reference sequence). The DNA for the CDR3 is TGTGCCAGCAGCCCCGATACCGGGACGGTTAACACCGGGGAGCTGTTTTTT. It is translated as CASSPDTGTVNTGELFF.

The chain is built from TRBV7-8 and TRBJ1-5; D not certain. Germline lookup yields CDR1 SGHVS and CDR2 FQNEAQ. CDR3 length: 13 amino acids. The germline V and J ends were trimmed by 3 bases and 6 bases, with 9 bases remaining between them. CDR3 sequence: CASSLRAGQPQHF. CDR3 nucleotides: TGTGCCAGCAGCTTGAGGGCCGGTCAGCCCCAGCATTTT.

The chain is built from TRBV6-5 and TRBJ2-2; the D is unclear. Germline CDR1 and CDR2: MNHEY and SVGAGI. Between the trimmed V and J ends, which lost 6 bases and 0 bases, there was a span of 5 bases. This CDR3 contains 13 residues. In DNA, the CDR3 is TGTGCCAGCAGACAGCCGAACACCGGGGAGCTGTTTTTT. This codes for CASRQPNTGELFF.

V usage is TRBV2 and J usage is TRBJ1-2, with D tentatively TRBD1 (6 bases). CDR1 is SNHLY and CDR2 is FYNNEI in the germline V gene. Trimming took off 3 bases at V and 2 bases at J, with 13 bases between the two ends. There are 15 residues in the CDR3. DNA of the CDR3: TGTGCCAGCAGTGAGGAGGACAGACCAAACTATGGCTACACCTTC. Protein: CASSEEDRPNYGYTF.

The chain uses TRBV10-1 and TRBJ2-3, with 9 bases that match TRBD2. The CDR3 is 13 amino acids. CDR1 is WNHNN, CDR2 SYGVQD, per germline (reference sequence). V lost 8 bases, J lost 6 bases, and 6 bases stayed unmatched. The CDR3 sequence: CASGGTSSDTQYF. CDR3 sequence (DNA): TGCGCCAGCGGAGGGACTAGCTCCGATACGCAGTATTTT.

The V and J genes are TRBV19 and TRBJ1-1; a possible D gene is TRBD1 (5 bases). Trimming took off 7 bases at V and 0 bases at J, with 15 bases between the two ends. Germline V lookup: CDR1 LNHDA, CDR2 SQIVND (reference sequence). The CDR3 has 15 amino acids. CDR3 in amino acids: CASISLTALNTEAFF. DNA for the CDR3: TGTGCCAGTATCTCTTTGACAGCTCTGAACACTGAAGCTTTCTTT.